The text below deals with one T cell receptor beta chain. Per the germline V gene, CDR1 is MGHDK and CDR2 is SYGVNS. The CDR3 is made up of 15 amino acids. V was clipped by 3 bases and J by 7 bases; unmatched bases: 4. This record comes from a study of glioma-infiltrating T cells after dendritic cell vaccination. Across the study: Samples are from glioblastoma patients in Phase I and II dendritic cell vaccine trials. Monocyte-derived dendritic cells, cultured six to seven days with IL-4 and GM-CSF, were pulsed with autologous tumor lysate.

Using immunoSEQ multiplex PCR, the repertoire was profiled, and TCRdb retains in-frame clones only, with some absent. The data show 85,000 to 110,000 clones, about four fifths seen once. The chain has TRBV25-1 and TRBJ2-7; 15 nucleotides match TRBD2. The clonotype comes from a human donor with glioblastoma. This specimen consisted of blood, obtained before dendritic cell vaccination. The CDR3 bases are TGTGCCAGCAGTGACGGACTAGCGGGGGGGTTAGAGCAGTACTTC. This codes for CASSDGLAGGLEQYF.